This entry lists 17 T cell receptor beta chains sequenced from one sample in a study of T cell responses to AZD1222 COVID-19 vaccine. Produced via immunoSEQ multiplex PCR; TCRdb's table is partial and in-frame only. The data hold 240,000 or so clones, with about 92% observed a single time. The material sequenced was peripheral blood, taken on day 0 of AZD1222 vaccination. These receptor sequences come from an adult in good health.

V is TRBV6-2 or TRBV6-3 and J is TRBJ2-1; 9 nucleotides align to TRBD2. This CDR3 has 15 amino acids. CDR1 and CDR2 (germline): MNHEY, SVGEGT. J was trimmed by 1 base and V by 5 bases; bases with no gene match: 3. The CDR3 loop is CASSNLAGSYNEQFF. DNA for the CDR3: TGTGCCAGCAGTAATCTAGCGGGATCCTACAATGAGCAGTTCTTC.

V is TRBV28 and J is TRBJ1-2, with D uncertain. This CDR3 region has 13 residues. Trimming took 0 bases from V and 11 from J, leaving 13 bases between them. CDR1 and CDR2 from the germline V gene are MDHEN and SYDVKM. Written as DNA, the CDR3 is TGTGCCAGCAGTTTATGGGTAGACGGGCGGTACACCTTC. This sequence encodes CASSLWVDGRYTF.

The chain joins TRBV27 to TRBJ2-3, with D perhaps given as TRBD1 or TRBD2 (5 bases each). The CDR3 has 16 amino acids. Germline V gene sequence: CDR1 MNHEY, CDR2 SMNVEV (reference sequence). The V end lost 6 bases, the J end lost 4 bases, and 20 bases lay between the germline ends. The CDR3 spells CASSPPSGAKADTQYF. CDR3 sequence (DNA): TGTGCCAGCAGCCCACCCTCCGGGGCGAAGGCAGATACGCAGTATTTT.

This chain joins TRBV14 and TRBJ2-1; D possibly corresponds to TRBD2 (5 bases). This CDR3 is built from 14 residues. Trimming left V 7 bases short and J 8 bases short, with 18 bases between. Germline V gene lookup returns CDR1 SGHDN and CDR2 FVKESK. CDR3 in DNA: TGTGCCAGCACCCCGCGGGCCACCATGGATGAGCAGTTCTTC. Protein sequence: CASTPRATMDEQFF.

The chain links TRBV3-1 (or the pseudogene TRBV3-2) to TRBJ1-4; TRBD1 matches 7 bases. J gave up 3 bases and V 2 bases, and 9 bases lay outside the gene matches. The germline gives CDR1 LGHDT, CDR2 YNNKEL (reference sequence). The CDR3 is 17 amino acids. This CDR3 is CASSQRTGRWANEKLFF. CDR3 in DNA: TGTGCCAGCAGCCAAAGGACAGGAAGGTGGGCTAATGAAAAACTGTTTTTT.

This chain connects TRBV6-5 to TRBJ1-2, with D tentatively TRBD1 (5 bases). The CDR3 runs 15 residues. Trimming shortened V by 3 bases and J by 4 bases, and 15 bases separated the two germline ends. The V gene's germline CDR1 is MNHEY and CDR2 SVGAGI. CDR3: CASSYMTPGGYGYTF. The CDR3, as DNA: TGTGCCAGCAGTTATATGACCCCGGGGGGCTATGGCTACACCTTC.

The chain is built from TRBV12-3 or TRBV12-4 and TRBJ1-5; a possible D gene is TRBD1 (5 bases). V was trimmed by 6 bases and J by 7 bases, leaving 13 bases between them. There are 13 residues in the CDR3. The CDR3 region is CASRPTVGQPQHF. CDR3 nucleotides: TGTGCCAGCAGACCGACAGTTGGGCAGCCCCAGCATTTT.

The chain couples TRBV25-1 to TRBJ1-5, with 7 bases lining up with TRBD1. V gave up 5 bases and J gave up 5 bases; unmatched junction bases: 3. Per germline, CDR1 MGHDK and CDR2 SYGVNS. This CDR3 is built from 13 residues. The CDR3 here is CASSLTGDQPQHF. The DNA for the CDR3 is TGTGCCAGCAGTTTAACAGGGGATCAGCCCCAGCATTTT. Complete variable domain (other parts from reference TRBV25-1 and TRBJ1-5): EADIYQTPRYLVIGTGKKITLECSQTMGHDKMYWYQQDPGMELHLIHYSYGVNSTEKGDLSSESTVSRIRTEHFPLTLESARPSHTSQYLCASSLTGDQPQHFGDGTRLSIL.

The chain has TRBV28 and TRBJ2-2; D gene ambiguous. CDR3 length: 15 amino acids. Trimming removed 4 bases from V and 3 bases from J, with 12 bases in between. CDR1 is MDHEN, CDR2 SYDVKM, per germline. CDR3 sequence: CASSSILTHTGELFF. DNA for the CDR3: TGTGCCAGCAGTTCCATTTTAACCCACACCGGGGAGCTGTTTTTT.

J is TRBJ1-2 and V is TRBV12-5; 8 nucleotides agree with TRBD1. The CDR3 is made up of 16 amino acids. The trim removed 1 base at V and 7 bases at J, leaving 11 bases unmatched. Germline CDR1 and CDR2: LGHNT and FRNRAP. The CDR3 DNA is TGTGCTAGTGGTTTGGGCCCCAGGGGGCCCCGCGGTGGCTACACCTTC. It translates to CASGLGPRGPRGGYTF.

In its sample, this clone was seen once. The chain combines TRBV9 with TRBJ2-2; the D call may be TRBD1 or TRBD2 (5 bases each). The germline gives CDR1 SGDLS, CDR2 YYNGEE. V was pared by 5 bases and J by 8 bases, with 16 bases between. The CDR3 totals 14 residues. The CDR3 loop is CASRAGTVHGELFF. CDR3 sequence (DNA): TGTGCCAGCAGAGCCGGGACCGTCCATGGGGAGCTGTTTTTT.

The CDR3 bases are TGTGCCAGCAGTTACTCCTACGCGGGGGAGCAGTACTTC. Translating gives CASSYSYAGEQYF. The V gene is TRBV6-5, the J gene TRBJ2-7, with D possibly being TRBD2 (6 bases). The CDR3 consists of 13 residues. V gave up 0 bases and J gave up 7 bases, with 10 bases separating them. Germline CDR1 reads MNHEY; CDR2 reads SVGAGI.

The chain is built from TRBV28 and TRBJ1-1, with 7 bases matching TRBD1. V was pared by 1 base and J by 1 base, with 9 bases of the junction left unmatched. This CDR3 has 17 amino acids. Germline V gene lookup returns CDR1 MDHEN and CDR2 SYDVKM. The CDR3 loop is CASSLSRWGQQNTEAFF. The CDR3 region has the DNA TGTGCCAGCAGTTTATCCAGGTGGGGACAGCAGAACACTGAAGCTTTCTTT.

This clone was recorded once. As DNA, the CDR3 is TGTGCCAGCAGCCCCCTGGCTAGGACAGGGGAGATGTTTCAGCCCCAGCATTTT. This codes for CASSPLARTGEMFQPQHF. The V call is TRBV14, the J call TRBJ1-5; 9 nucleotides agree with TRBD1. After removal of 4 bases from V and 6 bases from J, the junction contained 16 bases not matched to a gene. The CDR3 is made up of 18 amino acids. Germline V CDR1 and CDR2: SGHDN, FVKESK.

The genes are TRBV5-1 and TRBJ2-5, with 9 positions matching TRBD2. Per germline, CDR1 SGHRS and CDR2 YFSETQ. The CDR3 is 15 residues long. J lost 2 bases, V lost 4 bases, and 6 bases had no gene match. CDR3 sequence (DNA): TGCGCCAGCAGCCTCGAGGGACTAGCTCAAGAGACCCAGTACTTC. Encoded protein: CASSLEGLAQETQYF.

This chain uses TRBV25-1 with TRBJ2-7; tentatively, D is TRBD1 or TRBD2 (5 bases each). Germline values: CDR1 MGHDK, CDR2 SYGVNS. The length of the CDR3 is 15 residues. Between the trimmed V and J ends, which lost 6 bases and 7 bases, there was a span of 22 bases. The CDR3 spells CASRESPGTAGEQYF. The DNA for the CDR3 is TGTGCCAGCAGGGAGTCTCCCGGGACCGCAGGGGAGCAGTACTTC.

The chain couples TRBV7-2 to TRBJ2-7, with 11 bases identical to TRBD2. Germline trimming cut 1 base from V and 11 bases from J; bases unmatched to any gene: 13. The length of the CDR3 is 16 residues. Germline V gene sequence: CDR1 SGHTA, CDR2 FQGNSA. The CDR3 here is CASSLDRDLAGGGKYF. CDR3 nucleotides: TGTGCCAGCAGCTTAGATCGAGATCTAGCGGGAGGCGGAAAGTACTTC.